This TCR beta chain was documented in a study of blood T cell repertoires in COVID-19. Across the whole study: Whether acute or convalescent, the COVID-19 samples came from the United States, Italy and Spain. Nucleic acid was either cDNA or gDNA, and it came from T cells, B-cell-depleted T cells, or PBMCs.

Authors' methods: Researchers report that nucleated cell counts were estimated from reference gene primer amplification. TCRdb's copy holds only in-frame clones and misses some; the assay was immunoSEQ multiplex PCR. That table furnishes V, J and clone size, whereas the DNA furnished D and trimming. The sample includes under 250,000 clones, around 84% seen only once; the top ten take 9.7%. This CDR3 has 17 residues. V lost 0 bases and J lost 5; bases outside the gene matches: 9. Germline V lookup: CDR1 ENHRY, CDR2 SYGVKD. The rearrangement joins TRBV10-3 to TRBJ2-5, with 10 bases identical to TRBD2. The sample taken for sequencing was peripheral blood. The origin of this receptor is a man aged 50-60 years with active or convalescent COVID-19. This chain's CDR3 is CAISESISGRYNETQYF. CDR3 coding DNA: TGTGCCATCAGTGAGTCTATTAGCGGGAGGTATAATGAGACCCAGTACTTC.